Presented here are 22 T cell receptor beta chains from one specimen sequenced in a study of CD8+ T cells in alopecia areata. It was cDNA, reverse transcribed from extracted RNA, that served as the sequencing template. The data were produced by immunoSEQ multiplex PCR, yet TCRdb's version contains in-frame clones alone and is incomplete. In the table there are about 200,000 clones, 57% of which are singletons. The specimen comprised CD4+ T cells sorted from blood, sampled at week 0. These receptor sequences come from a human donor with alopecia areata.

V and J are TRBV5-1 and TRBJ2-2; 11 nucleotides agree with TRBD1. This CDR3 is 16 amino acids long. Germline assignment: CDR1 SGHRS and CDR2 YFSETQ. The ends lost 4 bases at V and 2 bases at J; junction bases unmatched: 4. The CDR3 nucleotides are TGCGCCAGCAGCCCCCGGACAGGGGGCAACACCGGGGAGCTGTTTTTT. Protein product: CASSPRTGGNTGELFF.

The rearrangement links TRBV6-5 to TRBJ2-6, with D perhaps assigned TRBD1 or TRBD2 (5 bases each). The V gene lost 8 bases and the J gene lost 0 bases, with 11 bases spanning the gap. Germline loops: CDR1 MNHEY, CDR2 SVGAGI. The CDR3 is 15 residues long. The CDR3 sequence: CASGGPSSGANVLTF. DNA of the CDR3: TGTGCCAGCGGGGGACCTAGCTCTGGGGCCAACGTCCTGACTTTC.

The V call is TRBV27, the J call TRBJ1-2; TRBD1 matches 7 bases. The V gene's germline CDR1 is MNHEY and CDR2 SMNVEV (reference sequence). The CDR3 extends over 12 amino acids. The V segment lost 4 bases and the J segment 7 bases; nucleotides outside the gene matches: 3. CDR3 amino acids: CASSSTGLGYTF. The DNA for the CDR3 is TGTGCCAGCAGTTCGACAGGGCTTGGCTACACCTTC.

This CDR3 is CASSYSGGEQYF. For the CDR3, the DNA is TGTGCCAGCAGTTACTCTGGGGGCGAGCAGTACTTC. V is TRBV6-5 and J is TRBJ2-7; the D call may be TRBD1 or TRBD2 (5 bases each). Trimming shortened V by 0 bases and J by 6 bases, and 6 bases separated the two germline ends. Germline values: CDR1 MNHEY, CDR2 SVGAGI. This CDR3 contains 12 residues.

This rearrangement joins TRBV30 to TRBJ1-2; D not certain. The V gene's germline CDR1 is GTSNPN and CDR2 SVGIG (reference sequence). The CDR3 totals 13 residues. V lost 0 bases and J 5 bases, leaving 10 bases between the germline ends. CDR3 bases: TGTGCCTGGAGTGTACAAAGTGCATATGGCTACACCTTC. Translation: CAWSVQSAYGYTF.

This clone turned up a few times. The chain couples TRBV9 to TRBJ1-1; no definite D call. V was shortened by 3 bases and J by 2 bases, with 26 bases between the two germline ends. This CDR3 spans 19 amino acids. Germline CDR1 and CDR2: SGDLS and YYNGEE. The CDR3 DNA is TGTGCCAGCAGCGCCACCCGTCCAGAAATTCCCCTTCCTAACACTGAAGCTTTCTTT. This gives the protein CASSATRPEIPLPNTEAFF.

CDR3 nucleotide sequence: TGTGCCTGGAGTGTACCCGACAGGGGGCCTAGTCAGCCCCAGCATTTT. Encoded protein: CAWSVPDRGPSQPQHF. The chain combines TRBV30 with TRBJ1-5; 10 bases fit TRBD1. The CDR3 extends over 16 amino acids. Germline loops: CDR1 GTSNPN, CDR2 SVGIG (reference sequence). Losses at the gene ends were 0 bases for V and 6 bases for J; bases not matched to a gene: 8.

This chain uses TRBV29-1 with TRBJ2-2; D ambiguous. V lost 7 bases to trimming and J lost 6 bases, with 12 bases between them. The germline V gene encodes CDR1 SQVTM and CDR2 ANQGSEA. This CDR3 is built from 12 residues. DNA of the CDR3: TGCAGCGCGGCCCCCCTTCCCGGGGAGCTGTTTTTT. It encodes CSAAPLPGELFF.

This clone was counted only a few times. The genes are TRBV30 and TRBJ2-1, with 11 bases lining up with TRBD1. Germline CDR1 and CDR2: GTSNPN and SVGIG (reference sequence). The trim removed 3 bases at V and 4 bases at J, leaving 5 bases unmatched. This CDR3 region has 15 residues. The CDR3 bases are TGTGCCTGGAGGAAGGACAGGGGGCGTTACAATGAGCAGTTCTTC. Amino acids: CAWRKDRGRYNEQFF.

This sequence joins TRBV29-1 and TRBJ1-2; 7 bases match TRBD1. Losses at the gene ends were 6 bases for V and 2 bases for J; bases not matched to a gene: 6. Germline assignment: CDR1 SQVTM and CDR2 ANQGSEA. CDR3 length equals 13 residues. CDR3 sequence (DNA): TGCAGCGTCCCGGACAGGACGAACTATGGCTACACCTTC. It is translated as CSVPDRTNYGYTF.

The chain joins TRBV6-6 to TRBJ1-5; 8 bases line up with TRBD1. Losses at the gene ends were 0 bases for V and 7 bases for J; bases not matched to a gene: 2. This CDR3 is 14 amino acids long. Germline CDR1 and CDR2: MNHNY and SVGAGI (reference sequence). The DNA of the CDR3 is TGTGCCAGCAGTTACTCAGACAGGGGCCAGCCCCAGCATTTT. It encodes CASSYSDRGQPQHF.

This clone showed up just a few times. The chain joins TRBV11-2 to TRBJ2-1, with TRBD2 as a possible D gene (6 bases). The CDR3 runs to 13 residues. Germline V CDR1 and CDR2: SGHAT, FQNNGV. V was pared by 5 bases and J by 15 bases, with 20 bases between. CDR3 region: CASSPQEGMGWFF. Written as DNA, the CDR3 is TGTGCCAGCAGCCCACAGGAGGGCATGGGGTGGTTCTTC.

This CDR3 is CAWSFGGGNQPQHF. DNA of the CDR3: TGTGCCTGGAGTTTCGGGGGTGGCAATCAGCCCCAGCATTTT. The chain carries TRBV30 and TRBJ1-5, with TRBD1 as a possible D gene (5 bases). From germline, CDR1 is GTSNPN and CDR2 SVGIG (reference sequence). The CDR3 sequence is 14 residues long. V shed 2 bases and J shed 2 bases, with 10 bases lying between them.

The genes are TRBV29-1 and TRBJ2-7; D call uncertain. The CDR3 is made up of 13 amino acids. Germline CDR1 reads SQVTM; CDR2 reads ANQGSEA. Trimming left V 4 bases short and J 5 bases short, with 15 bases between. This chain's CDR3 is CSVGAMFSHEQYF. In nucleotides, the CDR3 is TGCAGCGTTGGGGCTATGTTTTCCCACGAGCAGTACTTC.

This chain uses TRBV9 with TRBJ1-5, with a weak D call TRBD1 (6 bases). Looked up from germline, CDR1 is SGDLS and CDR2 is YYNGEE. V was cut by 4 bases and J by 5 bases, with 16 bases left in between. The CDR3 length is 15 residues. The CDR3 protein is CASSPEGGAHQPQHF. The CDR3 DNA follows: TGTGCCAGCAGCCCCGAGGGGGGGGCGCATCAGCCCCAGCATTTT.

The chain links TRBV30 to TRBJ1-1, with 7 bases fitting TRBD1. The CDR3 has 15 residues. From germline, CDR1 is GTSNPN and CDR2 SVGIG (reference sequence). The ends lost 4 bases at V and 2 bases at J; junction bases unmatched: 10. The CDR3 is CAWTKQTGTNTEAFF. CDR3 nucleotide sequence: TGTGCCTGGACCAAGCAGACAGGGACCAACACTGAAGCTTTCTTT.

The rearrangement joins TRBV9 to TRBJ1-5; 8 bases line up with TRBD1. The V gene end was trimmed by 3 bases and the J gene end by 3 bases; junction bases not matched to a gene: 14. The CDR3 contains 18 residues. Germline CDR1 reads SGDLS; CDR2 reads YYNGEE. The CDR3 spells CASSACVGTGLFNQPQHF. In nucleotides, the CDR3 is TGTGCCAGCAGCGCCTGCGTTGGGACAGGTCTCTTCAATCAGCCCCAGCATTTT.

This rearrangement joins TRBV30 to TRBJ1-1; 7 nucleotides line up with TRBD1. V gave up 2 bases and J gave up 0 bases; unmatched junction bases: 6. CDR1 is GTSNPN and CDR2 is SVGIG in the germline V gene (reference sequence). This CDR3 is 15 amino acids long. The chain's CDR3 is CAWSRRDRMNTEAFF. The CDR3 DNA follows: TGTGCCTGGAGTCGTCGGGACAGAATGAACACTGAAGCTTTCTTT. Complete variable domain (other parts from reference TRBV30 and TRBJ1-1): SQTIHQWPATLVQPVGSPLSLECTVEGTSNPNLYWYRQAAGRGLQLLFYSVGIGQISSEVPQNLSASRPQDRQFILSSKKLLLSDSGFYLCAWSRRDRMNTEAFFGQGTRLTVV.

J is TRBJ2-1 and V is TRBV30; D gene ambiguous. The CDR3 loop spans 12 amino acids. Germline loops: CDR1 GTSNPN, CDR2 SVGIG (reference sequence). V was pared by 4 bases and J by 9 bases, with 13 bases between. As DNA, the CDR3 is TGTGCCTGGACCCTGTCAGGTGGTGAGCAGTTCTTC. Its protein is CAWTLSGGEQFF.

In this sample, this clone turned up a few times. The chain links TRBV5-1 to TRBJ1-1; D gene unclear. Trimming took off 2 bases at V and 8 bases at J, with 19 bases between the two ends. The CDR3 contains 15 residues. Germline CDR1 SGHRS, CDR2 YFSETQ. In DNA form, the CDR3 reads TGCGCCAGCAGCTTACAAAGGTTAAGTCGGGAAGAAGCTTTCTTT. This sequence encodes CASSLQRLSREEAFF.

This chain links TRBV29-1 with TRBJ1-2; perhaps TRBD1 as D (6 bases). In germline, CDR1 is SQVTM, CDR2 ANQGSEA. The CDR3 extends over 15 amino acids. V gave up 6 bases and J gave up 1 base, with 18 bases separating them. The DNA of the CDR3 is TGCAGCGTCCTCCCCACAGGGATGGTTAACTATGGCTACACCTTC. Translated, it gives CSVLPTGMVNYGYTF. Supplemented by reference TRBV29-1 and TRBJ1-2, the full variable domain reads SAVISQKPSRDICQRGTSLTIQCQVDSQVTMMFWYRQQPGQSLTLIATANQGSEATYESGFVIDKFPISRPNLTFSTLTVSNMSPEDSSIYLCSVLPTGMVNYGYTFGSGTRLTVV.

In its sample, this clone ranks as medium-sized (0.01 to 0.1%). The chain employs TRBV18 and TRBJ2-4; the D call may be TRBD1 or TRBD2 (5 bases each). Per germline, CDR1 KGHSH and CDR2 LQKENI. V was shortened by 0 bases and J by 1 base, with 10 bases between the two germline ends. The CDR3 totals 16 residues. DNA of the CDR3: TGTGCCAGCTCACCACCGGGGCGGGTGGCCAAAAACATTCAGTACTTC. It yields the protein CASSPPGRVAKNIQYF.